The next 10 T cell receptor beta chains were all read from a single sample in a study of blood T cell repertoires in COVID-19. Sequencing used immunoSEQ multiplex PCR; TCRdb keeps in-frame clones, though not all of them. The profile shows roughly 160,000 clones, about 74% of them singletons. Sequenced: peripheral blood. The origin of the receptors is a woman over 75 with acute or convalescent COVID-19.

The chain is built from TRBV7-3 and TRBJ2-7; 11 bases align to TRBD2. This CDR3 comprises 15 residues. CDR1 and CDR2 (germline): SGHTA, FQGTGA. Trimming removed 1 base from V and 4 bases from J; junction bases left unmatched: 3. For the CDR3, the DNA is TGTGCCAGCAGCTTAATACCTAGCGGGAGGTACGAGCAGTACTTC. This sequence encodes CASSLIPSGRYEQYF.

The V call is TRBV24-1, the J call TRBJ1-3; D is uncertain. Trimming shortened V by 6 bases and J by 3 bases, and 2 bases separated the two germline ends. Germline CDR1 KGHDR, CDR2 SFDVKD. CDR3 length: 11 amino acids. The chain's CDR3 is CATSYGNTIYF. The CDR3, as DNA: TGTGCCACCAGTTATGGAAACACCATATATTTT.

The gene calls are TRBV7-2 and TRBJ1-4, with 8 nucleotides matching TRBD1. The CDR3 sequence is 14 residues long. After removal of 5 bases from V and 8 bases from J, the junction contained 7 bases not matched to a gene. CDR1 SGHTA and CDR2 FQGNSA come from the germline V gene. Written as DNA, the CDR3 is TGTGCCAGCAGCCAATGGACAGGGAAGGAAAAACTGTTTTTT. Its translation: CASSQWTGKEKLFF.

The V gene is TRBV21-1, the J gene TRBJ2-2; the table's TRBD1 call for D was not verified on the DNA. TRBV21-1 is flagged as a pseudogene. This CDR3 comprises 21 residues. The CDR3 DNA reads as TGTGCCAGCAGCGAAGGGACAGGGGGGAAACTAACGTGCCAGAACACCGGGGAGCTGTTTTTT. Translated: CASSEGTGGKLTCQNTGELFF.

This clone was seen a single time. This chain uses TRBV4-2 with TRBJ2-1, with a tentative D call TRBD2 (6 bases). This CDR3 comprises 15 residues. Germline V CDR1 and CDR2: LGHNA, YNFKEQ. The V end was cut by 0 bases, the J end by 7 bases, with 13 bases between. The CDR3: CASSQDPSARNEQFF. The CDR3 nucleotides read TGTGCCAGCAGCCAAGATCCTAGCGCTAGAAATGAGCAGTTCTTC.

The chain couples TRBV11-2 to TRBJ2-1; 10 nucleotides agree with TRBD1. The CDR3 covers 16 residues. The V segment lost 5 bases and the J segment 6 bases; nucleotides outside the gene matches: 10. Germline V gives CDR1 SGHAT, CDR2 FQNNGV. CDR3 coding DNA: TGTGCCAGCAGCCTCAGAGGGACAGGGGTGAGCAATGAGCAGTTCTTC. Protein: CASSLRGTGVSNEQFF.

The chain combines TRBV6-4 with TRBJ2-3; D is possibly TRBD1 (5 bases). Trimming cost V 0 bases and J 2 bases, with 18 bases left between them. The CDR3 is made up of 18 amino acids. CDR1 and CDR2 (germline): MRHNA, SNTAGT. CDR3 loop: CASSDSKGHDSYTDTQYF. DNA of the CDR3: TGTGCCAGCAGTGACTCGAAGGGGCACGACTCATACACAGATACGCAGTATTTT.

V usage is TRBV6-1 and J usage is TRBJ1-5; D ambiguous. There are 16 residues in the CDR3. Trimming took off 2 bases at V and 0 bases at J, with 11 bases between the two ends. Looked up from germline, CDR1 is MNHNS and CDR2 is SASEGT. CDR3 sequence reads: CASSESQFFSNQPQHF. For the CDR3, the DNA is TGTGCCAGCAGTGAATCGCAGTTCTTTAGCAATCAGCCCCAGCATTTT.

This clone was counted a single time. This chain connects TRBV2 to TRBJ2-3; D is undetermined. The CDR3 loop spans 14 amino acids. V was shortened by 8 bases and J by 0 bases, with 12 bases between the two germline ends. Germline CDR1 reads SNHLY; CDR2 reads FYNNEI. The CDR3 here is CASADSRSTDTQYF. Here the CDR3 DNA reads TGTGCCAGCGCGGATAGCCGAAGCACAGATACGCAGTATTTT.

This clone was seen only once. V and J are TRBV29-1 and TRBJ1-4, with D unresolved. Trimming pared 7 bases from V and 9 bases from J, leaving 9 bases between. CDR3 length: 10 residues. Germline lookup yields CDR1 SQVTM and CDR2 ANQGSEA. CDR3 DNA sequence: TGCAGCGGTGATGGGCAAAAACTGTTTTTT. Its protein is CSGDGQKLFF.